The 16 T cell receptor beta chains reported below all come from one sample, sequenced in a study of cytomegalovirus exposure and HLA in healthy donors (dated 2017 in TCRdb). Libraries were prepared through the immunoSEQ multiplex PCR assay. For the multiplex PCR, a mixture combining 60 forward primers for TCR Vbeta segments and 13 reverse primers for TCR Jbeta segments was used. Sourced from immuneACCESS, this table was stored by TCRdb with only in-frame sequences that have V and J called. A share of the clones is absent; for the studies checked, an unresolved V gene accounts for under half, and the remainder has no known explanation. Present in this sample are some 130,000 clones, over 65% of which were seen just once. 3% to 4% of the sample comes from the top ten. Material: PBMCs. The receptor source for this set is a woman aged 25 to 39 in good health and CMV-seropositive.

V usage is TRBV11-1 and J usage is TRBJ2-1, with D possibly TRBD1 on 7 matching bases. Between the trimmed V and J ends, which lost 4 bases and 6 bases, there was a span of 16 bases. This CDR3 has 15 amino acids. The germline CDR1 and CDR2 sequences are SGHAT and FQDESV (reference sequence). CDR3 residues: CASSSRQGGINEQFF. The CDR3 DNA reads TGTGCCAGCAGCTCGCGACAGGGAGGTATCAATGAGCAGTTCTTC. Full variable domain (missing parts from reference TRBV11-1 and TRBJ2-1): EAEVAQSPRYKITEKSQAVAFWCDPISGHATLYWYRQILGQGPELLVQFQDESVVDDSQLPKDRFSAERLKGVDSTLKIQPAELGDSAMYLCASSSRQGGINEQFFGPGTRLTVL.

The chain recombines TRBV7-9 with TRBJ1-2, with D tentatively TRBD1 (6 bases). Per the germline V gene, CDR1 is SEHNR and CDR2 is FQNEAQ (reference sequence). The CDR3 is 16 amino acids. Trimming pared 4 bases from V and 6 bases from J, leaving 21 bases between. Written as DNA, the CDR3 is TGTGCCAGCAGCTCCCCGCGCCGGGACATGATCGATGGCTACACCTTC. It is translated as CASSSPRRDMIDGYTF.

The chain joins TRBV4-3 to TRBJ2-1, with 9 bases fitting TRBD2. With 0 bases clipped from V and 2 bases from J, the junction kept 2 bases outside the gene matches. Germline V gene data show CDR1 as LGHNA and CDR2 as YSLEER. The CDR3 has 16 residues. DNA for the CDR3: TGCGCCAGCAGCCAAGATGGCGGGGGGGCCTACAATGAGCAGTTCTTC. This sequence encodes CASSQDGGGAYNEQFF.

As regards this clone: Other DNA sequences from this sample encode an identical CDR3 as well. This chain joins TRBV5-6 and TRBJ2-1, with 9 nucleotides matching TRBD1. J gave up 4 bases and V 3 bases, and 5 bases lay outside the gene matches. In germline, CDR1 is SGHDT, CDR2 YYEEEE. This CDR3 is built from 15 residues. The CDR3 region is CASSSGTGSYNEQFF. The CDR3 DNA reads TGTGCCAGCAGCTCAGGGACAGGGAGTTACAATGAGCAGTTCTTC. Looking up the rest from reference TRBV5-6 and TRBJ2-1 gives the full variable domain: DAGVTQSPTHLIKTRGQQVTLRCSPKSGHDTVSWYQQALGQGPQFIFQYYEEEERQRGNFPDRFSGHQFPNYSSELNVNALLLGDSALYLCASSSGTGSYNEQFFGPGTRLTVL.

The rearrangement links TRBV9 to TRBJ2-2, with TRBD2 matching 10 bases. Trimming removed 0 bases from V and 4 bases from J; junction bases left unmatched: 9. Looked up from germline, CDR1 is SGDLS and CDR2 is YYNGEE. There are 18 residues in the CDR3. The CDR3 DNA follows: TGTGCCAGCAGCGTAGACCCAGCGGGGGGGCGCGCCACCGGGGAGCTGTTTTTT. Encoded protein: CASSVDPAGGRATGELFF.

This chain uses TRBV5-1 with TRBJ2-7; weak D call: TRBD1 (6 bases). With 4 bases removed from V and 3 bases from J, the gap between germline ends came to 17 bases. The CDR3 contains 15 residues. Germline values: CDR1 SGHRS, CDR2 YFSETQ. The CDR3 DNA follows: TGCGCCAGCAGCGTACAGGGTGCTGCGTTCTACGAGCAGTACTTC. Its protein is CASSVQGAAFYEQYF.

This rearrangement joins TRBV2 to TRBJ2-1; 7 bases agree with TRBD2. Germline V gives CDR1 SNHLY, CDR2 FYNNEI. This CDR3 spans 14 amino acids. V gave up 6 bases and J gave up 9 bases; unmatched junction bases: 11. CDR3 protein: CASRGDGEGVEQFF. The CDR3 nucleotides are TGTGCCAGCAGGGGGGATGGGGAGGGTGTTGAGCAGTTCTTC.

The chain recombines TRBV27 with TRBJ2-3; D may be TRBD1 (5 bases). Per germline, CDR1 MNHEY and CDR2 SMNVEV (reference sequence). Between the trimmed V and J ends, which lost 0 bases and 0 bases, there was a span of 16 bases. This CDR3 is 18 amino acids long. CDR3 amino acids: CASSLSGQADRSTDTQYF. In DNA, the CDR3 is TGTGCCAGCAGTTTATCCGGGCAGGCCGACAGAAGCACAGATACGCAGTATTTT.

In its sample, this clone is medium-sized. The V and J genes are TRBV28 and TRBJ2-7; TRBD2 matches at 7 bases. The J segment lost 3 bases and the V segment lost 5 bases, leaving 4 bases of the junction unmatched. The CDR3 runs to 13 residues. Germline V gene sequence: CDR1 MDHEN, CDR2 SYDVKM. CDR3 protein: CASSGLVSYEQYF. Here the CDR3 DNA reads TGTGCCAGCAGTGGACTAGTGAGCTACGAGCAGTACTTC. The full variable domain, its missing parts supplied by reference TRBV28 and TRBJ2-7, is DVKVTQSSRYLVKRTGEKVFLECVQDMDHENMFWYRQDPGLGLRLIYFSYDVKMKEKGDIPEGYSVSREKKERFSLILESASTNQTSMYLCASSGLVSYEQYFGPGTRLTVT.

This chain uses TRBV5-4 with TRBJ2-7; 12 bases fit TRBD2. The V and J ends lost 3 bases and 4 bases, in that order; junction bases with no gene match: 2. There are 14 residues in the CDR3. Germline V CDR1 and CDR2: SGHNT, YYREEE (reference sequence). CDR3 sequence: CASSSTSGGYEQYF. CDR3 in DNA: TGTGCCAGCAGCTCTACTAGCGGGGGGTACGAGCAGTACTTC.

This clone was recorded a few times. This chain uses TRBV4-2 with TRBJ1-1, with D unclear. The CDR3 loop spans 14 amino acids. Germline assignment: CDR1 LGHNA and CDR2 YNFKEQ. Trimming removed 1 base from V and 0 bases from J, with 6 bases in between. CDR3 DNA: TGTGCCAGCAGCCAAGCGGACTTGAACACTGAAGCTTTCTTT. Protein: CASSQADLNTEAFF.

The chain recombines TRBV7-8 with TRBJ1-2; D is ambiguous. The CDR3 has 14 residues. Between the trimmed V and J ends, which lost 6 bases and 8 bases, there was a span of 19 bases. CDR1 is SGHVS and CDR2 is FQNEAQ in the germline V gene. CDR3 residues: CASRPEIGSRGYTF. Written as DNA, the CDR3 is TGTGCCAGCAGGCCAGAGATCGGTTCCAGGGGCTACACCTTC.

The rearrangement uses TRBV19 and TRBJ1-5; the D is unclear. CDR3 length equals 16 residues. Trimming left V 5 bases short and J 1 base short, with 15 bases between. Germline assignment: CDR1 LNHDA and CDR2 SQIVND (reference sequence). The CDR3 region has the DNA TGTGCCAGTAGTGCCCCTTGGCGGAGAAGCAATCAGCCCCAGCATTTT. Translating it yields CASSAPWRRSNQPQHF.

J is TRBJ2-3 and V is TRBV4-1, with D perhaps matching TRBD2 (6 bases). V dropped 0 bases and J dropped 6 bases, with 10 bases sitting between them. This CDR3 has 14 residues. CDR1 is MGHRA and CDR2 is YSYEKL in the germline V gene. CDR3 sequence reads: CASSQDGGWDTQYF. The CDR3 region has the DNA TGCGCCAGCAGCCAAGATGGGGGGTGGGATACGCAGTATTTT.

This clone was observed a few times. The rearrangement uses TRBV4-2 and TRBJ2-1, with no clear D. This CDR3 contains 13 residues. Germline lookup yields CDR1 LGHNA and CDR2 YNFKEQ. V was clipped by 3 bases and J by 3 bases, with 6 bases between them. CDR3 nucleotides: TGTGCCAGCAGCCATCCGGGCTACAATGAGCAGTTCTTC. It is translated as CASSHPGYNEQFF.

CDR3 protein: CASSRGTSGGAGTQYF. CDR3 sequence (DNA): TGTGCCAGCAGCCGTGGGACTAGCGGGGGGGCGGGGACCCAGTACTTC. The V call is TRBV28, the J call TRBJ2-5; 16 bases match TRBD2. With V trimmed by 6 bases and J by 7 bases, 8 bases remained unmatched. From germline, CDR1 is MDHEN and CDR2 SYDVKM. The length of the CDR3 is 16 residues.